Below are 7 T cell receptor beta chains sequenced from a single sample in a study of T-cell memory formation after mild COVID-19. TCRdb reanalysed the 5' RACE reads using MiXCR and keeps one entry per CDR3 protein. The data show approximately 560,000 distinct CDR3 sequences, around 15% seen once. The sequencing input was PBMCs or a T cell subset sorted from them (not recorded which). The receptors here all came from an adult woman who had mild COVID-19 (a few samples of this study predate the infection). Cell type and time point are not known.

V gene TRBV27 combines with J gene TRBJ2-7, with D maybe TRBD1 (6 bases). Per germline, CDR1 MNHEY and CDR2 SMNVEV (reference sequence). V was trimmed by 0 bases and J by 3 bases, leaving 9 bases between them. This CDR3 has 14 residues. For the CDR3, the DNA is TGTGCCAGCAGTTTATCAGGACAGAACTACGAGCAGTACTTC. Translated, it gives CASSLSGQNYEQYF.

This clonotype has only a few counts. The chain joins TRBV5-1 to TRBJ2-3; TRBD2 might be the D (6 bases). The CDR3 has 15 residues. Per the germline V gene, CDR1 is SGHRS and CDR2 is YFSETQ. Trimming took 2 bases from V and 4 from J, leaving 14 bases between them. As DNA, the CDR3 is TGCGCCAGCAGCTTTGCGGGACTTGGGGCAGATACGCAGTATTTT. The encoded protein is CASSFAGLGADTQYF.

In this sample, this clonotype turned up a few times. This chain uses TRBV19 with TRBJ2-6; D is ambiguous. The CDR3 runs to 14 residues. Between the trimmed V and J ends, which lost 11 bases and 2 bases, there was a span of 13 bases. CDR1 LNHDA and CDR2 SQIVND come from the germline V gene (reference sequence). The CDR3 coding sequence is TGTGCCGCAGGCTGGTTGACTGGGGCCAACGTCCTGACTTTC. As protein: CAAGWLTGANVLTF.

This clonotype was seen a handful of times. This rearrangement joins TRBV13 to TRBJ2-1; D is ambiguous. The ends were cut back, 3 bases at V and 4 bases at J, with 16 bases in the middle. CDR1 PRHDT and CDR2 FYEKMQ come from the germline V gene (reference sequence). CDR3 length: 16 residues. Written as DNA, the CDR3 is TGTGCCAGCAGCTTTGGGTTTGTCGGAGAATACAATGAGCAGTTCTTC. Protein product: CASSFGFVGEYNEQFF.

CDR3 nucleotides: TGTGCCAGCAGCCAAGATCGGTTAACTGAAGCTTTCTTT. Translated, it gives CASSQDRLTEAFF. The chain links TRBV14 to TRBJ1-1; D gene uncertain. Trimming shortened V by 0 bases and J by 5 bases, and 7 bases separated the two germline ends. Germline CDR1 is SGHDN and CDR2 is FVKESK. The CDR3 extends over 13 amino acids. The full variable domain, its missing parts supplied by reference TRBV14 and TRBJ1-1, is EAGVTQFPSHSVIEKGQTVTLRCDPISGHDNLYWYRRVMGKEIKFLLHFVKESKQDESGMPNNRFLAERTGGTYSTLKVQPAELEDSGVYFCASSQDRLTEAFFGQGTRLTVV.

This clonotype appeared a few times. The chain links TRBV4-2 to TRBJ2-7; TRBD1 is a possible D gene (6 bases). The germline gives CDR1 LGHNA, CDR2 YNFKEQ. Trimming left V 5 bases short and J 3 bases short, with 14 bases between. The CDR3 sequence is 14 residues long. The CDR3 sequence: CASSAQGKDYEQYF. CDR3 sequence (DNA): TGTGCCAGCAGCGCCCAGGGGAAGGACTACGAGCAGTACTTC.

The CDR3 loop is CASSPGWEAFF. The CDR3 nucleotides are TGTGCCAGCAGCCCCGGGTGGGAAGCTTTCTTT. The chain links TRBV7-9 to TRBJ1-1, with D hard to call. CDR3 length: 11 amino acids. V was pared by 5 bases and J by 8 bases, with 9 bases between. Germline CDR1 reads SEHNR; CDR2 reads FQNEAQ (reference sequence).